One sample yielded the 26 T cell receptor beta chains listed below, sequenced in a study of identical twins. MiXCR, run by TCRdb on the 5' RACE reads, gives a single entry per CDR3 protein. The table has some 790,000 distinct CDR3 sequences, 15% to 20% seen once. These same data were also listed under a study on T cells expressing NK-cell markers.

The sequenced sample was PBMCs. All receptors derive from a young woman in good health.

This clonotype showed up just a few times. The chain is built from TRBV6-1 and TRBJ2-1; TRBD2 matches at 8 bases. J was trimmed by 5 bases and V by 6 bases; bases with no gene match: 6. Germline lookup yields CDR1 MNHNS and CDR2 SASEGT. CDR3 length: 14 residues. CDR3 DNA: TGTGCCAGCAGAGGGGCGGGGGGTAACAATGAGCAGTTCTTC. Translating gives CASRGAGGNNEQFF.

This sequence joins TRBV5-1 and TRBJ2-1; D gene unclear. This CDR3 contains 13 residues. CDR1 and CDR2 (germline): SGHRS, YFSETQ. With 6 bases removed from V and 4 bases from J, the gap between germline ends came to 11 bases. CDR3 DNA: TGCGCCAGCAAACCCGTCAGTTACAATGAGCAGTTCTTC. This gives the protein CASKPVSYNEQFF.

In this sample, this clonotype turned up a few times. CDR3 region: CASINRVIGGYTF. For the CDR3, the DNA is TGTGCCAGCATTAACAGGGTTATCGGTGGCTACACCTTC. This chain uses TRBV21-1 with TRBJ1-2; the listed D gene, TRBD1, was not tested against the DNA. TRBV21-1 counts as a pseudogene. The CDR3 covers 13 residues.

J is TRBJ2-3 and V is TRBV11-3; 14 nucleotides align to TRBD2. CDR1 and CDR2 (germline): SGHNT, YENEEA. The V segment lost 5 bases and the J segment 2 bases; nucleotides outside the gene matches: 6. The CDR3 consists of 17 residues. The CDR3 region has the DNA TGTGCCAGCAGCCCGGGACTAGCGGGGGATATCACAGATACGCAGTATTTT. This translates into CASSPGLAGDITDTQYF.

This clonotype was detected a few times. V gene TRBV5-1 combines with J gene TRBJ2-5, with a tentative D call TRBD1 (5 bases). CDR3 length: 14 amino acids. Germline V gene lookup returns CDR1 SGHRS and CDR2 YFSETQ. The germline V and J ends were trimmed by 2 bases and 2 bases, with 10 bases remaining between them. Here the CDR3 DNA reads TGCGCCAGCAGCTTTCGACAGCAGCAAGAGACCCAGTACTTC. It translates to CASSFRQQQETQYF.

The chain joins TRBV20-1 to TRBJ2-7; 11 positions match TRBD2. J gave up 4 bases and V 3 bases, and 17 bases lay outside the gene matches. The germline CDR1 and CDR2 sequences are DFQATT and SNEGSKA (reference sequence). The CDR3 is 18 amino acids. Here the CDR3 reads CSASGGLAGGPTTYEQYF. Written as DNA, the CDR3 is TGCAGTGCTAGTGGAGGGCTAGCGGGGGGCCCCACAACTTACGAGCAGTACTTC.

The chain couples TRBV4-3 to TRBJ1-2; perhaps TRBD1 as D (5 bases). From germline, CDR1 is LGHNA and CDR2 YSLEER. The V end lost 0 bases, the J end lost 4 bases, and 15 bases lay between the germline ends. This CDR3 contains 16 residues. Written as DNA, the CDR3 is TGCGCCAGCAGCCAAGATAGGTCAGGGTGGGGCTATGGCTACACCTTC. Translation gives CASSQDRSGWGYGYTF.

This clonotype came up a few times. The chain links TRBV29-1 to TRBJ2-7; D is perhaps TRBD1 (5 bases). V was clipped by 7 bases and J by 1 base, with 14 bases between them. Germline CDR1 and CDR2: SQVTM and ANQGSEA. This CDR3 has 13 amino acids. CDR3 region: CSASRARSYEQYF. CDR3 in DNA: TGCAGCGCCAGCAGGGCGCGGTCCTACGAGCAGTACTTC.

V usage is TRBV20-1 and J usage is TRBJ2-7; a weak D match, TRBD1 (6 bases). Trimming took off 5 bases at V and 2 bases at J, with 13 bases between the two ends. Germline V CDR1 and CDR2: DFQATT, SNEGSKA (reference sequence). CDR3 size: 13 residues. This chain's CDR3 is CSALPQGPYEQYF. CDR3 bases: TGCAGTGCTCTCCCACAGGGCCCCTACGAGCAGTACTTC.

This clonotype was seen a handful of times. The chain combines TRBV6-5 with TRBJ1-2, with D maybe TRBD1 (5 bases). Germline V gene data show CDR1 as MNHEY and CDR2 as SVGAGI. V lost 0 bases to trimming and J lost 1 base, with 12 bases between them. This CDR3 contains 16 residues. The chain's CDR3 is CASSYSRQPFNYGYTF. The CDR3 DNA reads TGTGCCAGCAGTTACTCTAGACAGCCCTTTAACTATGGCTACACCTTC.

The V gene is TRBV25-1, the J gene TRBJ2-3, with D possibly TRBD1 on 5 matching bases. This CDR3 contains 13 residues. CDR1 is MGHDK and CDR2 is SYGVNS in the germline V gene. Trimming removed 10 bases from V and 2 bases from J, with 13 bases in between. The CDR3 loop is CATMGQHTDTQYF. CDR3 DNA sequence: TGTGCCACCATGGGGCAGCACACAGATACGCAGTATTTT.

This clonotype was detected only a few times. V is TRBV6-2 or TRBV6-3 and J is TRBJ2-5; TRBD1 matches at 7 bases. The length of the CDR3 is 14 residues. With 5 bases clipped from V and 6 bases from J, the junction kept 9 bases outside the gene matches. The germline V gene encodes CDR1 MNHEY and CDR2 SVGEGT. The CDR3 protein is CASSPPGQRQTQYF. The DNA of the CDR3 is TGTGCCAGCAGTCCCCCGGGACAGAGACAGACCCAGTACTTC.

This clonotype was detected a few times. V gene TRBV25-1 combines with J gene TRBJ2-3, with 8 bases identical to TRBD2. There are 17 residues in the CDR3. Germline V gene sequence: CDR1 MGHDK, CDR2 SYGVNS. The J segment lost 5 bases and the V segment lost 0 bases, leaving 10 bases of the junction unmatched. The CDR3 is CASSEYPFGRGGDTQYF. Here the CDR3 DNA reads TGTGCCAGCAGTGAATATCCGTTCGGTCGGGGGGGAGATACGCAGTATTTT.

This clonotype was seen a few times. The chain carries TRBV5-1 and TRBJ2-1; 13 nucleotides line up with TRBD2. Trimming took 7 bases from V and 7 from J; bases not matched to a gene: 11. CDR1 SGHRS and CDR2 YFSETQ come from the germline V gene. The CDR3 runs to 16 residues. CDR3 DNA sequence: TGCGCCAGCCGAATTTTAAGGACTAGCGGGAGTAATGAGCAGTTCTTC. Translating it yields CASRILRTSGSNEQFF.

In this sample, this clonotype turned up a few times. J is TRBJ2-1 and V is TRBV4-3, with 9 bases lining up with TRBD1. The junction had 13 bases not matched to a gene; V was cut back by 3 bases and J by 7 bases. This CDR3 has 17 residues. Germline V gene lookup returns CDR1 LGHNA and CDR2 YSLEER. CDR3 loop: CASSHLADRGSWNEQFF. The DNA for the CDR3 is TGCGCCAGCAGCCATCTCGCTGACAGGGGGTCTTGGAATGAGCAGTTCTTC.

This clonotype was observed a handful of times. This chain links TRBV12-5 with TRBJ2-4, with D maybe TRBD2 (6 bases). Germline CDR1 reads LGHNT; CDR2 reads FRNRAP. The CDR3 covers 12 residues. The CDR3 loop is CACGDGQNIQYF. In nucleotides, the CDR3 is TGTGCCTGCGGGGACGGCCAAAACATTCAGTACTTC.

This clonotype has more than one count but fewer than ten. J is TRBJ1-2 and V is TRBV2; no firm D call. Deletions cut 10 bases from V and 8 bases from J, with 20 bases between. Germline V CDR1 and CDR2: SNHLY, FYNNEI. CDR3 length: 13 amino acids. The CDR3 coding sequence is TGTGCCACCAACGGGCAGTTAATAGGGGGCTACACCTTC. This translates into CATNGQLIGGYTF. Complete variable domain (other parts from reference TRBV2 and TRBJ1-2): EPEVTQTPSHQVTQMGQEVILRCVPISNHLYFYWYRQILGQKVEFLVSFYNNEISEKSEIFDDQFSVERPDGSNFTLKIRSTKLEDSAMYFCATNGQLIGGYTFGSGTRLTVV.

This clonotype was recorded at least ten times. The V and J genes are TRBV12-3 or TRBV12-4 and TRBJ1-2; D is possibly TRBD1 (5 bases). V dropped 3 bases and J dropped 4 bases, with 9 bases sitting between them. This CDR3 comprises 13 residues. The CDR3 spells CASSLAGPYGYTF. Written as DNA, the CDR3 is TGTGCCAGCAGTTTGGCAGGGCCCTATGGCTACACCTTC.

The table lists this clonotype with a few counts. CDR3 nucleotide sequence: TGCGCCAGCAGCCACCGCGGAGTTACAGATACGCAGTATTTT. This gives the protein CASSHRGVTDTQYF. The chain links TRBV4-3 to TRBJ2-3; no reliable D call. Trimming shortened V by 3 bases and J by 3 bases, and 10 bases separated the two germline ends. Germline CDR1 LGHNA, CDR2 YSLEER. The CDR3 length is 14 residues.

This clonotype was recorded only once. The chain employs TRBV9 and TRBJ2-7; D tentatively reads TRBD1 or TRBD2 (6 bases each). The CDR3 loop spans 14 amino acids. V was cut by 0 bases and J by 7 bases, with 14 bases left in between. Germline values: CDR1 SGDLS, CDR2 YYNGEE. The CDR3 region is CASSVASGAGEQYF. In DNA, the CDR3 is TGTGCCAGCAGCGTAGCTTCGGGGGCTGGAGAGCAGTACTTC.

The chain is built from TRBV5-1 and TRBJ1-1; TRBD1 is a possible D gene (5 bases). Trimming removed 2 bases from V and 2 bases from J, with 13 bases in between. The CDR3 spans 15 residues. The germline CDR1 and CDR2 sequences are SGHRS and YFSETQ. The CDR3 loop reads CASSLTGVPNTEAFF. For the CDR3, the DNA is TGCGCCAGCAGCTTAACGGGGGTCCCTAACACTGAAGCTTTCTTT.

This clonotype was detected only a few times. One junction end does not reproduce the germline sequence, and a read error may be involved. The CDR3 DNA reads as TGTGCTAGTGGGGACACTATGGGAGAGCCGTTT. Encoded protein: CASGDTMGEPF. The V and J genes are TRBV12-5 and TRBJ1-6; maybe TRBD1 (5 bases). Germline V lookup: CDR1 LGHNT, CDR2 FRNRAP. The CDR3 sequence is 11 residues long.

V gene TRBV19 combines with J gene TRBJ2-2; D is ambiguous. From germline, CDR1 is LNHDA and CDR2 SQIVND (reference sequence). This CDR3 region has 18 residues. Trimming cost V 3 bases and J 4 bases, with 21 bases left between them. The CDR3: CASSISAYYRGFTGELFF. In nucleotides, the CDR3 is TGTGCCAGTAGTATCTCCGCATATTATCGAGGTTTCACCGGGGAGCTGTTTTTT.

This clonotype was detected ten times or more. The chain joins TRBV4-3 to TRBJ2-3; 12 nucleotides match TRBD1. The CDR3 loop spans 15 amino acids. Germline assignment: CDR1 LGHNA and CDR2 YSLEER. J was trimmed by 5 bases and V by 4 bases; bases with no gene match: 4. CDR3 sequence (DNA): TGCGCCAGCAGCCGCGGGGACAGGGGGCTAGATACGCAGTATTTT. Its protein is CASSRGDRGLDTQYF.

On this clonotype: A much larger clonotype is one base distant, so this may be a read error. The V call is TRBV6-6, the J call TRBJ2-3; D not resolved. The CDR3 is made up of 13 amino acids. Germline V CDR1 and CDR2: MNHNY, SVGAGI (reference sequence). The CDR3 sequence: CASSYSGTDTQSF. The CDR3 DNA reads TGTGCCAGCAGTTACTCCGGTACTGATACGCAGTCTTTT.

This clonotype turned up a few times. This chain joins TRBV7-3 and TRBJ2-7, with TRBD2 matching 9 bases. CDR1 is SGHTA, CDR2 FQGTGA, per germline. The CDR3 covers 16 residues. J gave up 5 bases and V 5 bases, and 13 bases lay outside the gene matches. The DNA of the CDR3 is TGTGCCAGCAGCAAGAGCGGGGGGTTAGGAGCCCACGAGCAGTACTTC. It encodes CASSKSGGLGAHEQYF.